This T cell receptor (beta chain) comes out of a study of CD8 T cells in Susac syndrome. TEMRA cells were FACS-enriched, with CD8+ and CD4+ T cells isolated negatively. Random hexamers were used to reverse transcribe an amount of about 0.5 to 1 ug RNA. TCRdb processed the immunoSEQ multiplex PCR reads anew with MiXCR; each CDR3 protein has one entry. This table holds around 130,000 distinct CDR3 sequences, about 96% found once. The germline V gene has CDR1 SGHTA and CDR2 FQGNSA. Trimming at V came to 2 bases and at J to 2 bases, leaving 3 bases not matched to a gene. The CDR3 runs to 17 residues. This chain links TRBV7-2 with TRBJ2-1, with TRBD2 matching 13 bases. The TCR was taken from a human donor in good health. Sequenced material: CD4+ T cells from PBMCs. The CDR3 reads CASSLWTSGSTYNEQFF. The CDR3, as DNA: TGTGCCAGCAGCTTATGGACTAGCGGGAGTACCTACAATGAGCAGTTCTTC.